This record covers a single T cell receptor (beta chain). The antigen is unknown. Sequencing was performed with immunoSEQ multiplex PCR; in TCRdb, only in-frame clones are kept and a portion is missing. Of tens of thousands of clones listed, approximately 91% are singletons. This entry belongs to a study of lymphopenia after photon versus proton radiotherapy. Whole-study results and caveats: Only patients who died were analyzed for survival; proton advantage is unproven. Post-nadir diversity loss with photons came from oligoclonal expansion, particularly CD8+ Temra cells. Relative stability marked proton patients; photon patients lost diversity and naive cells. Larger post-nadir TCR diversity loss correlated inversely with survival in deceased patients.

The CDR3 contains 14 residues. The germline V gene has CDR1 SGHTS and CDR2 YDEGEE. Trimming removed 4 bases at V and 1 base at J, with 11 bases between. The sequence was collected from a woman in her seventies with pancreatic cancer. V and J are TRBV5-8 and TRBJ1-1; D perhaps matches TRBD1 (5 bases). The sequencing here drew on peripheral blood, taken from a patient treated with photon-based radiotherapy. The CDR3 DNA reads TGTGCCAGCAGCCAGGGCAGGAGGAACACTGAAGCTTTCTTT. It encodes CASSQGRRNTEAFF.